This entry concerns a single TCR beta chain. The CDR3 is 16 residues long. TCRdb's copy holds only in-frame clones and misses some; the assay was immunoSEQ multiplex PCR. The sample consists of 90,000 or so clones, about 90% of them appearing once. This sample was included in a study of T cell changes during pregnancy in multiple sclerosis. This clonotype was obtained from a female donor in good health, serving as a control in a pregnancy study. Some clones in this sample may be carry-over from other donors' samples. V gene TRBV21-1 combines with J gene TRBJ2-7; the table's TRBD2 call for D was not verified on the DNA. TRBV21-1 is marked as a pseudogene. The input for sequencing was PBMCs, taken in the first trimester of pregnancy. CDR3 residues: CASSLKTSGSYYEQYF. The CDR3 nucleotides are TGTGCCAGCAGCCTCAAGACTAGCGGGAGCTACTACGAGCAGTACTTC.